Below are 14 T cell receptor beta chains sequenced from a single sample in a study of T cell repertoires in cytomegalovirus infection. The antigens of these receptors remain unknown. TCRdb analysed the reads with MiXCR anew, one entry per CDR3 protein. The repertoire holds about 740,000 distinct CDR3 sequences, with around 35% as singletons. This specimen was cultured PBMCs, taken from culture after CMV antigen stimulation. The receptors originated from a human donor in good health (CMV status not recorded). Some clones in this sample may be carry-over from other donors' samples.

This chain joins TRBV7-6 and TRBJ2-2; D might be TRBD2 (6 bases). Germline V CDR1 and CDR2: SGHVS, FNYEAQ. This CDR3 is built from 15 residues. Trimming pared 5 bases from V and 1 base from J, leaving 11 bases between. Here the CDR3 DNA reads TGTGCCAGCAGCCCCCTGGGAGGGAACACCGGGGAGCTGTTTTTT. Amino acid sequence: CASSPLGGNTGELFF.

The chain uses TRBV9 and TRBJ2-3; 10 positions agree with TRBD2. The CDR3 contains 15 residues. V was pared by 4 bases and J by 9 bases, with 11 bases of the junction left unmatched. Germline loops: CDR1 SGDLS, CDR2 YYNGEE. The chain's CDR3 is CASSLISGRDGTQYF. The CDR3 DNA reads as TGTGCCAGCAGCTTAATCAGCGGGAGGGACGGCACGCAGTATTTT.

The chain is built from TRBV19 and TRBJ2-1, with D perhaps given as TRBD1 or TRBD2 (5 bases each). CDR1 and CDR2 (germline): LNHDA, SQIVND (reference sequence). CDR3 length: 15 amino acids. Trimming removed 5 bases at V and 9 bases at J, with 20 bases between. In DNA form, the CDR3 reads TGTGCCAGTAGTGTACTGGGGACCCTAGGTGGTGAGCAGTTCTTC. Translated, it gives CASSVLGTLGGEQFF.

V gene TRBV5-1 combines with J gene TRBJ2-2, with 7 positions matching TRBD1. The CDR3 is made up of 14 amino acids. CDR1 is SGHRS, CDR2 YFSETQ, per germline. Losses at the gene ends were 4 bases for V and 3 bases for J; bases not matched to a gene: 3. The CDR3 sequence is CASSGGQYTGELFF. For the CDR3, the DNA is TGCGCCAGCAGCGGGGGACAGTACACCGGGGAGCTGTTTTTT.

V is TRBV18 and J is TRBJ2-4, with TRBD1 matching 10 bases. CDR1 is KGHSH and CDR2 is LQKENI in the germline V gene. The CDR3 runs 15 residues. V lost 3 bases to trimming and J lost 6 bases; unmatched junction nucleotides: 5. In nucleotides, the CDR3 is TGTGCCAGCTCACCGCGGACAGGGGGAGGAAACATTCAGTACTTC. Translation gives CASSPRTGGGNIQYF.

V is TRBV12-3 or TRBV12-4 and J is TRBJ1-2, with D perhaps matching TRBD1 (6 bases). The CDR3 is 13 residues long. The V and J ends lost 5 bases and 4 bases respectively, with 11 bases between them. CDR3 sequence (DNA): TGTGCCAGCAGTCCCACGACAGGCTATGGCTACACCTTC. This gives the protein CASSPTTGYGYTF.

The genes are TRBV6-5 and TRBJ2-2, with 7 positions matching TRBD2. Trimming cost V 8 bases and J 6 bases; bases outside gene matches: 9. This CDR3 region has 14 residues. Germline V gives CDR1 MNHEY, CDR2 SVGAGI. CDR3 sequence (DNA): TGTGCCAGCGGGGGGGACTTGGGGCCCGGGGAGCTGTTTTTT. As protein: CASGGDLGPGELFF.

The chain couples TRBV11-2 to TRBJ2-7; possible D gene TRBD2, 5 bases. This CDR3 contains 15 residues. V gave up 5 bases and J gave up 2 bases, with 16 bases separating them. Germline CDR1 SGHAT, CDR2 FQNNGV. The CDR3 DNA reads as TGTGCCAGCAGCCCCGCCAGCGGTCTAGCCTACGAGCAGTACTTC. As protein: CASSPASGLAYEQYF.

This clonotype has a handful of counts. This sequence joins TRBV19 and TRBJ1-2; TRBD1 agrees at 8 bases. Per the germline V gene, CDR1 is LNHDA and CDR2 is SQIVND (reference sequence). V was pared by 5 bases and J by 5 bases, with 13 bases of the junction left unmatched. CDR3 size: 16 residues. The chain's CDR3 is CASSLRATGVRYGYTF. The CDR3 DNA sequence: TGTGCCAGTAGTCTACGAGCGACAGGGGTTCGGTATGGCTACACCTTC.

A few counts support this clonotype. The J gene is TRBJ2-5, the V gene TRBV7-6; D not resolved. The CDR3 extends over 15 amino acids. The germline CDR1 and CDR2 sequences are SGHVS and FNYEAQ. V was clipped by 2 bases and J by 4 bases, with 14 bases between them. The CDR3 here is CASSLKGSLLETQYF. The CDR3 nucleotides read TGTGCCAGCAGCTTAAAAGGCAGTCTCCTAGAGACCCAGTACTTC.

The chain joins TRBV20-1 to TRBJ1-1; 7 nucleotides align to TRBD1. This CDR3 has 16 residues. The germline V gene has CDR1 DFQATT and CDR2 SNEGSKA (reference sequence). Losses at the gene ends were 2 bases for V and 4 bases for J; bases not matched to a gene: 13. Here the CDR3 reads CSARPHNRGTGTEAFF. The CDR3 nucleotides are TGCAGTGCTAGACCCCACAACAGGGGTACGGGCACTGAAGCTTTCTTT.

The CDR3 loop reads CASSPPGKSGEQFF. DNA of the CDR3: TGTGCCAGCAGCCCCCCCGGCAAGTCTGGTGAGCAGTTCTTC. The chain couples TRBV6-5 to TRBJ2-1; no clear D gene. The germline V gene has CDR1 MNHEY and CDR2 SVGAGI. V lost 6 bases and J 9 bases, leaving 18 bases between the germline ends. This CDR3 has 14 residues.

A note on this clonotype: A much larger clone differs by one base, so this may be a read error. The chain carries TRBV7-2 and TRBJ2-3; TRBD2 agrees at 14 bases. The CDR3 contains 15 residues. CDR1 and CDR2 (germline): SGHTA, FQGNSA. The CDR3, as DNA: TGTGCCAGCCTCTCCCGGGGACTAGCGGGAGATACGCTGTATTTT. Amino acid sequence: CASLSRGLAGDTLYF.

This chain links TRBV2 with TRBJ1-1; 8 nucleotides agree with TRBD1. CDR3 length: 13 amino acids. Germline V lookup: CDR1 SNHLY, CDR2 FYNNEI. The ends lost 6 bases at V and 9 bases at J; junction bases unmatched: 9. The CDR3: CASRSTGGAQAFF. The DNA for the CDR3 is TGTGCCAGCAGGTCCACAGGGGGGGCCCAAGCTTTCTTT.